Listed below are T cell receptor beta chains from one sample, sequenced in a study of cytomegalovirus exposure and HLA in healthy donors. Sequencing used immunoSEQ multiplex PCR; TCRdb keeps in-frame clones, though not all of them. Here the sample spans about 200,000 clones, 80% to 85% being singletons. Sequenced: PBMCs. These receptors all come from a boy aged 2 to 9 in good health and CMV-seronegative. Each CDR3 is given with its conserved first and last residue. Fields, in order: clone size, V gene, J gene, D gene, CDR3 DNA, CDR3 protein. A D gene is named only where the DNA matches it firmly. Only some rows state a clone size, as once, few, many or a class for expanded clones.

clone size: -
V gene: TRBV7-2
J gene: TRBJ1-4
D gene: -
CDR3 DNA: TGTGCCAGCAGCTTATGGCAGCCAGGGGAGGGTGAAAAGCTGTTTTTT
CDR3 protein: CASSLWQPGEGEKLFF

clone size: -
V gene: TRBV6-5
J gene: TRBJ2-2
D gene: -
CDR3 DNA: TGTGCCAGCAGTTCGATCCTGGGGGGGCCCGGCGGGGAGCTGTTTTTT
CDR3 protein: CASSSILGGPGGELFF

clone size: -
V gene: TRBV6-5
J gene: TRBJ2-7
D gene: TRBD2
CDR3 DNA: TGTGCCAGCAGCGAACGGGGCGGGGGGGGATACGAGCAGTACTTC
CDR3 protein: CASSERGGGGYEQYF

clone size: -
V gene: TRBV6-1
J gene: TRBJ1-2
D gene: -
CDR3 DNA: TGTGCCAGCAGTGAAAACAGTAACTATGGCTACACCTTC
CDR3 protein: CASSENSNYGYTF

clone size: once
V gene: TRBV6-5
J gene: TRBJ2-3
D gene: TRBD2
CDR3 DNA: TGTGCCAGCAGCCTGACTAGCGGATACACAGATACGCAGTATTTT
CDR3 protein: CASSLTSGYTDTQYF

clone size: -
V gene: TRBV30
J gene: TRBJ2-2
D gene: -
CDR3 DNA: TGTGCCTGGAGTTCGGCGAACACCGGGGAGCTGTTTTTT
CDR3 protein: CAWSSANTGELFF

clone size: -
V gene: TRBV7-2
J gene: TRBJ2-3
D gene: TRBD2
CDR3 DNA: TGTGCCAGCAGCTTTTTGAGCGGGAGGACAGATACGCAGTATTTT
CDR3 protein: CASSFLSGRTDTQYF

clone size: -
V gene: TRBV2
J gene: TRBJ1-1
D gene: TRBD1
CDR3 DNA: TGTGCCAGCAGCACTTCGGACAGGGCTGACACTGAAGCTTTCTTT
CDR3 protein: CASSTSDRADTEAFF

clone size: -
V gene: TRBV4-1
J gene: TRBJ2-1
D gene: TRBD1
CDR3 DNA: TGCGCCAGCAGCCAAGTCGGGACAGGGAATGAGCAGTTCTTC
CDR3 protein: CASSQVGTGNEQFF

clone size: -
V gene: TRBV27
J gene: TRBJ2-7
D gene: TRBD2
CDR3 DNA: TGTGCCAGCAGACCTAGCGGGAGTCCCTACGAGCAGTACTTC
CDR3 protein: CASRPSGSPYEQYF

clone size: -
V gene: TRBV7-9
J gene: TRBJ2-1
D gene: TRBD2
CDR3 DNA: TGTGCCAGCAGCAGCGGCACTAGCGGCATCAATGAGCAGTTCTTC
CDR3 protein: CASSSGTSGINEQFF

clone size: -
V gene: TRBV6-6
J gene: TRBJ1-1
D gene: TRBD1
CDR3 DNA: TGTGCCAGCAGTAGGCCGGGGACAGGGCCGAACACTGAAGCTTTCTTT
CDR3 protein: CASSRPGTGPNTEAFF

clone size: -
V gene: TRBV18
J gene: TRBJ2-1
D gene: TRBD2
CDR3 DNA: TGTGCCAGCTCACCAAGTATTAGCGGGAACAATGAGCAGTTCTTC
CDR3 protein: CASSPSISGNNEQFF

clone size: once
V gene: TRBV29-1
J gene: TRBJ2-1
D gene: -
CDR3 DNA: TGCAGCGTTGGAGGGTTCGATGAGCAGTTCTTC
CDR3 protein: CSVGGFDEQFF

clone size: -
V gene: TRBV4-1
J gene: TRBJ2-5
D gene: TRBD2
CDR3 DNA: TGCGCCAGCAGCCAAGGGGGGGGACTAGCGAACCAAGAGACCCAGTACTTC
CDR3 protein: CASSQGGGLANQETQYF